This TCR beta chain came from a study of blood T cell repertoires in COVID-19. TCRdb's table, derived via immunoSEQ multiplex PCR, lists solely in-frame clones and lacks some. This table holds roughly 400,000 clones, nearly 90% found once. Trimming cost V 0 bases and J 5 bases, with 13 bases left between them. CDR3 size: 15 residues. CDR1 is LGHDT and CDR2 is YNNKEL in the germline V gene (reference sequence). The specimen sequenced was PBMCs or T cells enriched from blood (not recorded which). This clonotype was obtained from a woman between 40 and 55 years old with acute COVID-19. The chain has TRBV3-1 (or the pseudogene TRBV3-2) and TRBJ2-5; D is perhaps TRBD2 (5 bases). The CDR3 region is CASSQDRIARETQYF. The CDR3 DNA reads TGTGCCAGCAGCCAAGATAGGATAGCGCGTGAGACCCAGTACTTC.